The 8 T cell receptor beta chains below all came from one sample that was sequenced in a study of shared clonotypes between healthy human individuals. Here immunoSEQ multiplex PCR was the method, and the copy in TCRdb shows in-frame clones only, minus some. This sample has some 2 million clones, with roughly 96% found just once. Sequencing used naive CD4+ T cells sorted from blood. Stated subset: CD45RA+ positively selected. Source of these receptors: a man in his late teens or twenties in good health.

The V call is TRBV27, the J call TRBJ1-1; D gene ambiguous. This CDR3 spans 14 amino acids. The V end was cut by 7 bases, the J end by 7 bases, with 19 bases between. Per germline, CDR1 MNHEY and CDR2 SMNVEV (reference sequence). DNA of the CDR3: TGTGCCAGCACTACTAAATTGGCCGGCTGTGAAGCTTTCTTT. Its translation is CASTTKLAGCEAFF.

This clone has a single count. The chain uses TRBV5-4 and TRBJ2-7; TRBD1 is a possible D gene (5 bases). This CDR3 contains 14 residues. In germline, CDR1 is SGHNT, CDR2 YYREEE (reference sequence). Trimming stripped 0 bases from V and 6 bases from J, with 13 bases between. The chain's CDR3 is CASSLASGRAEQYF. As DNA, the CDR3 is TGTGCCAGCAGCTTGGCCTCTGGCAGGGCCGAGCAGTACTTC.

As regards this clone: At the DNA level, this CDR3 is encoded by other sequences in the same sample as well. DNA for the CDR3: TGTGCCAGCAGCTTAGGCGGGAACTATGGCTACACCTTC. This encodes CASSLGGNYGYTF. The chain couples TRBV7-9 to TRBJ1-2, with D unclear. The CDR3 loop spans 13 amino acids. Germline V gene lookup returns CDR1 SEHNR and CDR2 FQNEAQ (reference sequence). Trimming pared 1 base from V and 2 bases from J, leaving 5 bases between.

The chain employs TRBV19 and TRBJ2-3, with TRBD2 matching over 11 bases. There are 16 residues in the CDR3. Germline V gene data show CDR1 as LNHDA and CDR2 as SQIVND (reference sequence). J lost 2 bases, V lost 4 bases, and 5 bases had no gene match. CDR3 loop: CASSSTLAGDTDTQYF. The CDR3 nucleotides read TGTGCCAGTAGTAGCACACTAGCGGGGGACACAGATACGCAGTATTTT.

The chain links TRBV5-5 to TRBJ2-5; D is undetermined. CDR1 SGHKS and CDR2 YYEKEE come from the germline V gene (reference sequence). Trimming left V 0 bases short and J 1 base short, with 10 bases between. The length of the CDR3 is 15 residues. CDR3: CASSLDVAPQETQYF. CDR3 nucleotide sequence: TGTGCCAGCAGCTTGGACGTAGCCCCCCAAGAGACCCAGTACTTC.

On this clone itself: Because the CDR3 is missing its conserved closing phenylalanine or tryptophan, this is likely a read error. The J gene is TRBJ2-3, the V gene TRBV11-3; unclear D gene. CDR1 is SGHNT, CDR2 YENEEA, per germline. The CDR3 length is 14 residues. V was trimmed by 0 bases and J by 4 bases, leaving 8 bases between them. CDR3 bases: TGTGCCAGCAGCTTAGATAGGTCGGCAGATACGCAGTATCTT. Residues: CASSLDRSADTQYL.

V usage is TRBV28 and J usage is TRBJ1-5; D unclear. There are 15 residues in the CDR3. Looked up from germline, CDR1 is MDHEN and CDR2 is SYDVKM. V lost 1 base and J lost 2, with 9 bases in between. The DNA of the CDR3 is TGTGCCAGCAGTTTATCGGGGTCGGGCAATCAGCCCCAGCATTTT. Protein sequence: CASSLSGSGNQPQHF.

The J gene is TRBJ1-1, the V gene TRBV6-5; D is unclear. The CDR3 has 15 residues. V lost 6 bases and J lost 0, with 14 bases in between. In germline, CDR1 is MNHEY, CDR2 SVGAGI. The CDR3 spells CASRPPRTMNTEAFF. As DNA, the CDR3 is TGTGCCAGCAGACCCCCAAGGACCATGAACACTGAAGCTTTCTTT.